Listed below are T cell receptor beta chains from one sample, sequenced in a study of blood T cell repertoires in COVID-19. Assay: immunoSEQ multiplex PCR; the TCRdb copy retains only in-frame clones and omits some. The data hold some 140,000 clones, with 79% observed a single time. The specimen was peripheral blood. These receptors came from a man between 60 and 75 years old with acute or convalescent COVID-19. Each CDR3 is given with its conserved first and last residue. The D gene is left open where the match is weak. Only some rows state a clone size, as once, few, many or a class for expanded clones.

TRBV3-1/TRBV3-2	few	TRBD1	TRBJ1-1	CASSQPGGQGTEAFF	TGTGCCAGCAGCCAGCCAGGGGGCCAGGGGACTGAAGCTTTCTTT
TRBV6-6	.	TRBD1	TRBJ1-6	CASRKTGTNSPLHF	TGTGCCAGCAGGAAGACAGGGACCAATTCACCCCTCCACTTT
TRBV15	.	TRBD1	TRBJ2-7	CATSRETGGPYEQYF	TGTGCCACCAGCAGAGAGACAGGGGGGCCCTACGAGCAGTACTTC
TRBV9	.	.	TRBJ2-1	CASSVVDGGLKFF	TGTGCCAGCAGCGTAGTAGATGGCGGTTTGAAGTTCTTC
TRBV10-3	once	.	TRBJ1-1	CAASTVQDTEAFF	TGTGCCGCCTCTACAGTACAGGACACTGAAGCTTTCTTT
TRBV18	.	.	TRBJ2-7	CASSPRAVYEQYF	TGTGCCAGCTCACCACGGGCTGTCTACGAGCAGTACTTC
TRBV28	.	TRBD2	TRBJ2-3	CASSLSGGSTDTQYF	TGTGCCAGCAGTTTATCGGGGGGGAGCACAGATACGCAGTATTTT
TRBV5-1	.	TRBD1	TRBJ1-2	CASSRTGLDYGYTF	TGCGCCAGCTCTCGGACAGGGCTAGACTATGGCTACACCTTC
TRBV28	.	.	TRBJ1-1	CASRPGVLNTEAFF	TGTGCCAGCAGGCCAGGGGTCCTGAACACTGAAGCTTTCTTT
TRBV7-2	few	.	TRBJ1-5	CASSWTAINQPQHF	TGTGCCAGCAGCTGGACAGCTATTAATCAGCCCCAGCATTTT
TRBV19	.	TRBD1	TRBJ2-7	CASSVPGQGSEQYF	TGTGCCAGTAGTGTCCCGGGACAGGGGTCGGAGCAGTACTTC
TRBV2	.	.	TRBJ1-2	CASNVRWAGYTF	TGTGCCAGCAACGTCAGGTGGGCTGGCTACACCTTC
TRBV19	.	TRBD1	TRBJ2-2	CASSSGTGGTGELFF	TGTGCCAGTAGTTCCGGGACAGGGGGCACCGGGGAGCTGTTTTTT
TRBV13	.	.	TRBJ2-7	CASSQGRGLTYEQYF	TGTGCCAGCAGCCAAGGTCGGGGACTGACTTACGAGCAGTACTTC
TRBV6-2/TRBV6-3	.	TRBD2	TRBJ2-7	CASSYSSSGSGHEQYF	TGTGCCAGCAGTTACTCAAGTAGCGGGAGCGGCCACGAGCAGTACTTC
TRBV7-5	.	.	TRBJ2-7	CVRSPRTASYEQYF	TGTGTCAGAAGCCCTAGGACAGCGAGCTACGAGCAGTACTTC
TRBV7-7	.	.	TRBJ1-1	CASSLTHTGEAFF	TGTGCTAGCAGCTTAACTCATACTGGTGAAGCTTTCTTT
TRBV28	.	.	TRBJ1-2	CASSLEGRLVGGYTF	TGTGCCAGCAGTTTGGAGGGGAGGTTAGTGGGTGGCTACACCTTC
TRBV6-1	.	.	TRBJ1-5	CASSEGGTQSYSNQPQHF	TGTGCCAGCAGTGAAGGAGGTACGCAGTCTTATAGCAATCAGCCCCAGCATTTT
TRBV28	.	TRBD1	TRBJ1-4	CASSSQGARGATNEKLFF	TGTGCCAGCAGTTCTCAGGGGGCGAGAGGAGCAACTAATGAAAAACTGTTTTTT
TRBV5-1	.	.	TRBJ2-7	CASSSQDSFEQYF	TGCGCCAGCAGCTCACAAGACAGTTTCGAGCAGTACTTC
TRBV24-1	.	.	TRBJ2-3	CATSDAGSPGTDTQYF	TGTGCCACCAGTGACGCAGGGTCCCCGGGCACAGATACGCAGTATTTT
TRBV29-1	.	TRBD1	TRBJ2-7	CSVKTGGRDEQYF	TGCAGCGTAAAGACAGGGGGAAGGGACGAGCAGTACTTC
TRBV4-2	once	.	TRBJ2-7	CASSQVTLSSYEQYF	TGTGCCAGCAGCCAAGTAACCCTGAGCTCCTACGAGCAGTACTTC
TRBV7-3	.	.	TRBJ2-7	CASSLSQAYEQYF	TGTGCCAGCAGCTTATCCCAGGCCTACGAGCAGTACTTC
TRBV19	.	TRBD1	TRBJ1-6	CARRLTAQGLDSYNSPLHF	TGTGCCAGGAGACTAACGGCACAGGGGTTGGACTCCTATAATTCACCCCTCCACTTT
TRBV6-4	once	.	TRBJ2-3	CASSVGDTDTQYF	TGTGCCAGCAGTGTAGGGGACACAGATACGCAGTATTTT
TRBV27	.	TRBD2	TRBJ2-3	CASSLAGADTQYF	TGTGCCAGCAGTTTAGCGGGAGCAGATACGCAGTATTTT